The T cell receptor (beta chain) described here comes from a study of T cell changes during pregnancy in multiple sclerosis. The germline V gene encodes CDR1 MGHRA and CDR2 YSYEKL. Trimming took off 0 bases at V and 4 bases at J, with 13 bases between the two ends. This CDR3 is 16 amino acids long. Using immunoSEQ multiplex PCR, the repertoire was profiled, and TCRdb retains in-frame clones only, with some absent. The table shows roughly 30,000 clones, with 75% to 90% occurring only once. The input for sequencing was CD4+ T cells from peripheral blood mononuclear cells, taken in the first trimester of pregnancy. The V call is TRBV4-1, the J call TRBJ2-1, with D perhaps matching TRBD1 (5 bases). This TCR came from a female donor in good health, enrolled as a control in a pregnancy study. This chain's CDR3 is CASSQEGLGAYNEQFF. CDR3 nucleotides: TGCGCCAGCAGCCAAGAAGGCCTTGGGGCTTACAATGAGCAGTTCTTC.